The 25 T cell receptor beta chains presented below share a single source sample, sequenced in a study of shared clonotypes between healthy human individuals. The assay was immunoSEQ multiplex PCR, and TCRdb's table has in-frame clones only and misses some. The table records over 1.4 million clones, 95% to 97% of them present only once. The sample was naive CD4+ T cells sorted from blood. Subset: CD45RA+ positively selected. The receptors were sampled from a man aged 25-45 years in good health.

Note on this clone: Additional DNA sequences in this sample encode the identical CDR3. The rearrangement uses TRBV28 and TRBJ2-2; D gene ambiguous. Germline V gene sequence: CDR1 MDHEN, CDR2 SYDVKM. Trimming took off 5 bases at V and 2 bases at J, with 3 bases between the two ends. The CDR3 contains 12 residues. CDR3 protein: CASSQNTGELFF. As DNA, the CDR3 is TGTGCCAGCAGTCAAAACACCGGGGAGCTGTTTTTT. The full variable domain, with the rest looked up from reference TRBV28 and TRBJ2-2, is DVKVTQSSRYLVKRTGEKVFLECVQDMDHENMFWYRQDPGLGLRLIYFSYDVKMKEKGDIPEGYSVSREKKERFSLILESASTNQTSMYLCASSQNTGELFFGEGSRLTVL.

The chain uses TRBV4-3 and TRBJ2-2, with D perhaps matching TRBD2 (5 bases). The V and J ends lost 0 bases and 7 bases respectively, with 33 bases between them. Per germline, CDR1 LGHNA and CDR2 YSLEER. CDR3 length equals 22 residues. CDR3 in amino acids: CASSQDSGRGYSGIGYGGELFF. CDR3 bases: TGCGCCAGCAGCCAAGATTCTGGCCGGGGATACAGCGGCATAGGATACGGCGGGGAGCTGTTTTTT.

The V and J genes are TRBV13 and TRBJ1-1; 8 bases align to TRBD1. The CDR3 has 16 residues. Unmatched junction bases numbered 8, after V lost 1 base and J lost 4 bases. Germline V gene lookup returns CDR1 PRHDT and CDR2 FYEKMQ (reference sequence). The CDR3, as DNA: TGTGCCAGCAGCTTAGCCGCGGACAGGGCTTCCACTGAAGCTTTCTTT. It codes for CASSLAADRASTEAFF.

The chain recombines TRBV5-1 with TRBJ2-7; tentatively, D is TRBD1 (5 bases). The CDR3 has 14 amino acids. Deletions cut 4 bases from V and 2 bases from J, with 13 bases between. Germline V gene lookup returns CDR1 SGHRS and CDR2 YFSETQ. In DNA form, the CDR3 reads TGCGCCAGCAGCCTCATTGCGGACACCTACGAGCAGTACTTC. Encoded protein: CASSLIADTYEQYF.

The rearrangement joins TRBV7-7 to TRBJ2-1, with 8 bases identical to TRBD2. V gave up 5 bases and J gave up 7 bases; unmatched junction bases: 4. The CDR3 totals 13 residues. Germline values: CDR1 SSHAT, CDR2 FNYEAQ (reference sequence). The CDR3 is CASSAGLENEQFF. The CDR3 nucleotides are TGTGCCAGCAGCGCGGGACTAGAGAATGAGCAGTTCTTC.

This chain links TRBV27 with TRBJ2-1; 11 nucleotides align to TRBD1. Germline V lookup: CDR1 MNHEY, CDR2 SMNVEV (reference sequence). After removal of 7 bases from V and 7 bases from J, the junction contained 9 bases not matched to a gene. This CDR3 comprises 15 residues. The CDR3 loop is CASNRDRGVVNEQFF. In nucleotides, the CDR3 is TGTGCCAGCAACCGGGACAGGGGGGTTGTTAATGAGCAGTTCTTC.

DNA for the CDR3: TGTGCCAGCAGCGCGCATCAGGGTTCAACGGGAAACACCATATATTTT. This translates into CASSAHQGSTGNTIYF. The chain combines TRBV7-2 with TRBJ1-3; a possible D gene is TRBD1 (5 bases). CDR3 length equals 16 residues. Trimming took off 5 bases at V and 4 bases at J, with 18 bases between the two ends. Germline V lookup: CDR1 SGHTA, CDR2 FQGNSA.

CDR3 loop: CASSRRLAGDTGELFF. In DNA form, the CDR3 reads TGTGCCAGCAGCCGTCGACTAGCGGGAGACACCGGGGAGCTGTTTTTT. The chain links TRBV11-3 to TRBJ2-2, with 12 bases fitting TRBD2. The V segment lost 5 bases and the J segment 3 bases; nucleotides outside the gene matches: 4. The CDR3 spans 16 residues. CDR1 and CDR2 from the germline V gene are SGHNT and YENEEA.

V gene TRBV29-1 combines with J gene TRBJ2-7; TRBD2 agrees at 11 bases. The CDR3 runs to 17 residues. Germline trimming cut 7 bases from V and 0 bases from J; bases unmatched to any gene: 14. CDR1 and CDR2 from the germline V gene are SQVTM and ANQGSEA. DNA of the CDR3: TGCAGCGCCGCTCGGGGTAGCGGGAGGGGACACTCCTACGAGCAGTACTTC. This codes for CSAARGSGRGHSYEQYF.

The chain employs TRBV6-5 and TRBJ2-1, with 11 nucleotides matching TRBD2. V shed 6 bases and J 10 bases; nucleotides not matched to a gene: 5. The CDR3 consists of 13 residues. CDR1 is MNHEY, CDR2 SVGAGI, per germline. The CDR3, as DNA: TGTGCCAGCAGGCTAGCGGGAGGTGAAGAGCAGTTCTTC. It is translated as CASRLAGGEEQFF.

This clone occurred a few times. The chain has TRBV4-2 and TRBJ1-1; D ambiguous. From germline, CDR1 is LGHNA and CDR2 YNFKEQ. The CDR3 extends over 14 amino acids. Trimming removed 4 bases at V and 10 bases at J, with 19 bases between. This CDR3 reads CASSPSAAEALAFF. CDR3 bases: TGTGCCAGCAGCCCGTCGGCGGCAGAAGCGTTAGCTTTCTTT.

The V call is TRBV6-1, the J call TRBJ2-7; D gene ambiguous. The CDR3 consists of 14 residues. V lost 4 bases and J lost 3, with 13 bases in between. CDR1 is MNHNS and CDR2 is SASEGT in the germline V gene. The CDR3 protein is CASSVEPLDYEQYF. For the CDR3, the DNA is TGTGCCAGCAGTGTTGAACCTCTCGACTACGAGCAGTACTTC.

V usage is TRBV7-9 and J usage is TRBJ1-1, with D possibly matching TRBD1 (5 bases). CDR1 and CDR2 from the germline V gene are SEHNR and FQNEAQ (reference sequence). The CDR3 spans 14 residues. V dropped 3 bases and J dropped 5 bases, with 13 bases sitting between them. CDR3 amino acids: CASSLVRAPTEAFF. DNA of the CDR3: TGTGCCAGCAGCTTGGTCAGGGCCCCAACTGAAGCTTTCTTT.

The chain carries TRBV9 and TRBJ1-4, with 7 bases that match TRBD1. The CDR3 length is 15 residues. Germline V gene lookup returns CDR1 SGDLS and CDR2 YYNGEE. J was trimmed by 6 bases and V by 3 bases; bases with no gene match: 8. Here the CDR3 DNA reads TGTGCCAGCAGCGCGACAGGGTTGGTGGATGAAAAACTGTTTTTT. This encodes CASSATGLVDEKLFF.

This sequence joins TRBV19 and TRBJ2-4; D is possibly TRBD1 (6 bases). Germline CDR1 is LNHDA and CDR2 is SQIVND (reference sequence). This CDR3 contains 15 residues. The germline V and J ends were trimmed by 6 bases and 0 bases, with 12 bases remaining between them. The CDR3: CASRDSSLAKNIQYF. CDR3 coding DNA: TGTGCCAGTAGGGACAGTTCACTAGCCAAAAACATTCAGTACTTC.

Note on this clone: In the same sample, other DNA sequences code for this CDR3. The chain links TRBV28 to TRBJ2-7; D gene unclear. The CDR3 is 12 amino acids. Germline-derived CDR1 and CDR2 are MDHEN and SYDVKM. V shed 6 bases and J shed 1 base, with 7 bases lying between them. CDR3 DNA: TGTGCCAGCAGGACCGGGTCCTACGAGCAGTACTTC. It translates to CASRTGSYEQYF. Based on the CDR3 plus reference TRBV28 and TRBJ2-7, the full variable domain is DVKVTQSSRYLVKRTGEKVFLECVQDMDHENMFWYRQDPGLGLRLIYFSYDVKMKEKGDIPEGYSVSREKKERFSLILESASTNQTSMYLCASRTGSYEQYFGPGTRLTVT.

This clone was observed once. This rearrangement joins TRBV27 to TRBJ2-7; 9 positions match TRBD2. The germline V gene has CDR1 MNHEY and CDR2 SMNVEV (reference sequence). V gave up 3 bases and J gave up 3 bases; unmatched junction bases: 3. This CDR3 has 14 amino acids. CDR3 amino acids: CASSLREGNYEQYF. The CDR3 DNA follows: TGTGCCAGCAGTTTGCGGGAGGGTAACTACGAGCAGTACTTC.

The chain has TRBV7-9 and TRBJ1-1; D call uncertain. This CDR3 is built from 16 residues. The germline gives CDR1 SEHNR, CDR2 FQNEAQ (reference sequence). V lost 5 bases to trimming and J lost 0 bases, with 16 bases between them. The CDR3 reads CASSPTPGQLNTEAFF. Here the CDR3 DNA reads TGTGCCAGCAGCCCGACTCCGGGCCAACTGAACACTGAAGCTTTCTTT.

A remark on this clone: Other DNA sequences in the same sample also yield this CDR3. J is TRBJ2-7 and V is TRBV18, with D possibly TRBD2 on 5 matching bases. Trimming removed 2 bases at V and 3 bases at J, with 8 bases between. CDR3 size: 13 residues. The V gene's germline CDR1 is KGHSH and CDR2 LQKENI. Here the CDR3 DNA reads TGTGCCAGCTCACCAACCGGGGACTACGAGCAGTACTTC. Translated, it gives CASSPTGDYEQYF.

In regard to this clone: The identical CDR3 is also encoded by other nucleotide sequences in the sample. The rearrangement links TRBV7-9 to TRBJ2-2, with D unresolved. The ends were cut back, 2 bases at V and 5 bases at J, with 6 bases in the middle. The CDR3 spans 13 residues. Germline values: CDR1 SEHNR, CDR2 FQNEAQ (reference sequence). In DNA form, the CDR3 reads TGTGCCAGCAGCTTACTAGGGACCGGGGAGCTGTTTTTT. Encoded protein: CASSLLGTGELFF.

The chain links TRBV11-2 to TRBJ2-1; TRBD2 agrees at 11 bases. The ends lost 2 bases at V and 9 bases at J; junction bases unmatched: 9. The germline V gene has CDR1 SGHAT and CDR2 FQNNGV. The CDR3 spans 16 residues. The CDR3 region has the DNA TGTGCCAGCAGCTTAAGCACTAGCGGGAGTGGTGCTGAGCAGTTCTTC. It encodes CASSLSTSGSGAEQFF.

V and J are TRBV7-8 and TRBJ1-1, with 9 bases matching TRBD1. CDR3 length: 16 residues. J was trimmed by 3 bases and V by 1 base; bases with no gene match: 6. Germline CDR1 reads SGHVS; CDR2 reads FQNEAQ. CDR3 loop: CASSLVPGQGYTEAFF. CDR3 in DNA: TGTGCCAGCAGCTTAGTCCCGGGACAGGGATACACTGAAGCTTTCTTT.

The genes are TRBV5-1 and TRBJ1-1; 7 bases match TRBD1. Trimming took 0 bases from V and 5 from J; bases not matched to a gene: 7. Germline CDR1 and CDR2: SGHRS and YFSETQ. The length of the CDR3 is 15 residues. The CDR3 nucleotides are TGCGCCAGCAGCTTGGCGGGACAGACGGGGACTGAAGCTTTCTTT. It translates to CASSLAGQTGTEAFF.

The chain uses TRBV28 and TRBJ2-1; D gene unclear. This CDR3 spans 13 amino acids. Trimming removed 2 bases from V and 2 bases from J, with 4 bases in between. The germline V gene encodes CDR1 MDHEN and CDR2 SYDVKM. The CDR3, as DNA: TGTGCCAGCAGTTTAAACCCCTACAATGAGCAGTTCTTC. Its protein is CASSLNPYNEQFF.

The chain carries TRBV18 and TRBJ2-3; D gene unclear. The CDR3 covers 14 residues. Germline CDR1 and CDR2: KGHSH and LQKENI. The V end lost 3 bases, the J end lost 1 base, and 8 bases lay between the germline ends. The CDR3 nucleotides read TGTGCCAGCTCACCGGGGTGGGGCACAGATACGCAGTATTTT. Translated: CASSPGWGTDTQYF.